A single sample gave rise to the 27 T cell receptor beta chains below, sequenced in a study of early T cells in non-severe SARS-CoV-2 infection. TCRdb re-derived calls from the 5' RACE reads in MiXCR, one entry per CDR3 protein. The data show 30,000 to 35,000 distinct CDR3 sequences, 7% to 7.5% seen once. This sample comprised whole blood, obtained at baseline. The receptor source for this set is an adult who was a healthcare worker with PCR-confirmed SARS-CoV-2 infection or an uninfected control (not recorded which).

This rearrangement joins TRBV5-4 to TRBJ2-7; D remains ambiguous. Germline-derived CDR1 and CDR2 are SGHNT and YYREEE (reference sequence). V gave up 0 bases and J gave up 2 bases, with 9 bases separating them. This CDR3 contains 14 residues. In DNA, the CDR3 is TGTGCCAGCAGCTTGGGGGGTAGAACCTACGAGCAGTACTTC. It translates to CASSLGGRTYEQYF.

A few counts support this clonotype. CDR3 sequence (DNA): TGCAGCGCAAAGGTTGGGACAGACACCGGGGAGCTGTTTTTT. This encodes CSAKVGTDTGELFF. The rearrangement links TRBV29-1 to TRBJ2-2, with 7 nucleotides matching TRBD1. There are 14 residues in the CDR3. From germline, CDR1 is SQVTM and CDR2 ANQGSEA. The junction had 8 bases not matched to a gene; V was cut back by 7 bases and J by 3 bases.

This clonotype was counted at least ten times. J is TRBJ2-1 and V is TRBV5-1; 13 bases fit TRBD2. The V and J ends lost 4 bases and 9 bases, in that order; junction bases with no gene match: 4. The length of the CDR3 is 14 residues. Germline CDR1 SGHRS, CDR2 YFSETQ. The CDR3 DNA reads as TGCGCCAGCAGCGGGACTAGCGGGATTATTGAGCAGTTCTTC. As protein: CASSGTSGIIEQFF.

The sample holds many counts of this clonotype. This chain connects TRBV21-1 to TRBJ2-7; TRBD1 is the table's D call and was not checked against the DNA. TRBV21-1 is designated a pseudogene. The CDR3 is 14 amino acids. CDR3 bases: TGTGCCAGCAGCAAAGAGGGGCAGGCCCACGAGCAGTACGTC. It encodes CASSKEGQAHEQYV.

This clonotype was found many times. V gene TRBV11-2 combines with J gene TRBJ2-1; D may be TRBD2 (5 bases). The germline gives CDR1 SGHAT, CDR2 FQNNGV. With 5 bases removed from V and 0 bases from J, the gap between germline ends came to 17 bases. The CDR3 runs to 17 residues. This chain's CDR3 is CASSPLDSSFSYNEQFF. The CDR3 coding sequence is TGTGCCAGCAGCCCACTAGACTCTAGCTTCTCCTACAATGAGCAGTTCTTC.

This chain links TRBV20-1 with TRBJ1-2; TRBD1 is a possible D gene (6 bases). V gave up 0 bases and J gave up 2 bases, with 7 bases separating them. Germline loops: CDR1 DFQATT, CDR2 SNEGSKA (reference sequence). This CDR3 has 13 residues. CDR3 in amino acids: CSARDQGNYGYTF. In DNA form, the CDR3 reads TGCAGTGCTAGAGATCAGGGGAACTATGGCTACACCTTC.

This clonotype was counted ten times or more. The genes are TRBV6-6 and TRBJ2-7; D call uncertain. This CDR3 region has 14 residues. Germline V gene lookup returns CDR1 MNHNY and CDR2 SVGAGI (reference sequence). Trimming stripped 5 bases from V and 0 bases from J, with 11 bases between. The CDR3 bases are TGTGCCAGCAGTGGAGCGACGGGCTCCTACGAGCAGTACGTC. It encodes CASSGATGSYEQYV.

This clonotype was observed at least ten times. The V call is TRBV6-5, the J call TRBJ2-3; a weak D match, TRBD2 (6 bases). There are 15 residues in the CDR3. Trimming took 0 bases from V and 0 from J, leaving 7 bases between them. Germline assignment: CDR1 MNHEY and CDR2 SVGAGI. The CDR3 loop is CASSYSGTSTDTQYF. CDR3 coding DNA: TGTGCCAGCAGTTACTCCGGGACTAGCACAGATACGCAGTATTTT.

This clonotype is labeled medium-sized. The chain joins TRBV28 to TRBJ1-5; D is uncertain. From germline, CDR1 is MDHEN and CDR2 SYDVKM. V was shortened by 1 base and J by 0 bases, with 7 bases between the two germline ends. This CDR3 spans 15 amino acids. The CDR3 loop is CASSLSGNSNQPQHF. The CDR3 nucleotides are TGTGCCAGCAGTTTATCCGGAAATAGCAATCAGCCCCAGCATTTT.

In regard to this clonotype: This clone may be a read error of a much larger clone one base away. This sequence joins TRBV30 and TRBJ1-1, with D maybe TRBD1 (5 bases). Germline values: CDR1 GTSNPN, CDR2 SVGIG (reference sequence). The ends were cut back, 8 bases at V and 1 base at J, with 29 bases in the middle. The CDR3 runs to 18 residues. CDR3 in amino acids: CAPPPERSSDTPNTEAFF. The CDR3 DNA sequence: TGTGCCCCCCCTCCTGAACGGAGTTCGGACACTCCGAACACTGAAGCTTTCTTT.

This clonotype has only a few counts. This rearrangement joins TRBV28 to TRBJ2-1; possible D gene TRBD2, 6 bases. CDR3 size: 12 residues. With 7 bases removed from V and 10 bases from J, the gap between germline ends came to 14 bases. CDR1 MDHEN and CDR2 SYDVKM come from the germline V gene. This chain's CDR3 is CASTLMEGEQFF. In DNA form, the CDR3 reads TGTGCCAGCACCCTGATGGAGGGGGAGCAGTTCTTC.

There are many counts of this clonotype. This chain links TRBV20-1 with TRBJ2-1; no clear D gene. The CDR3 is made up of 15 amino acids. V gave up 0 bases and J gave up 7 bases, with 16 bases separating them. Looked up from germline, CDR1 is DFQATT and CDR2 is SNEGSKA (reference sequence). DNA for the CDR3: TGCAGTGCTAGAGATATACTCCCCGATAATAATGAGCAGTTCTTC. It codes for CSARDILPDNNEQFF.

This clonotype occurred many times. J is TRBJ2-7 and V is TRBV7-9; TRBD2 aligns across 11 bases. Germline V gene data show CDR1 as SEHNR and CDR2 as FQNEAQ (reference sequence). This CDR3 has 18 residues. J was trimmed by 5 bases and V by 5 bases; bases with no gene match: 17. CDR3 coding DNA: TGTGCCAGCAGCACGACTAGCGGGGCCATACTGGGTTTGGACGAGCAGTACTTC. This encodes CASSTTSGAILGLDEQYF.

In this sample, this clonotype turned up a few times. The CDR3 bases are TGCAGCGTTGAAGGGGCGGCCACAGATACGCAGTATTTT. Translated, it gives CSVEGAATDTQYF. J is TRBJ2-3 and V is TRBV29-1; D is undetermined. Germline CDR1 and CDR2: SQVTM and ANQGSEA. This CDR3 is built from 13 residues. Trimming removed 1 base at V and 2 bases at J, with 7 bases between.

V and J are TRBV10-3 and TRBJ2-3; TRBD2 aligns across 14 bases. The germline V gene has CDR1 ENHRY and CDR2 SYGVKD. Trimming took 8 bases from V and 6 from J; bases not matched to a gene: 7. CDR3 length: 15 amino acids. The DNA for the CDR3 is TGTGCCATCGGACCGGGACTAGCGGGAGTGGATACGCAGTATTTT. It codes for CAIGPGLAGVDTQYF.

This clonotype was recorded at least ten times. The J gene is TRBJ1-2, the V gene TRBV29-1, with 11 bases fitting TRBD1. The germline V gene encodes CDR1 SQVTM and CDR2 ANQGSEA. The CDR3 length is 16 residues. J lost 4 bases, V lost 3 bases, and 10 bases had no gene match. In nucleotides, the CDR3 is TGCAGCGTTGATAGGACAGGGGGCGGACTCGGCTATGGCTACACCTTC. Protein: CSVDRTGGGLGYGYTF. The full variable domain, rest sourced from reference TRBV29-1 and TRBJ1-2, is SAVISQKPSRDICQRGTSLTIQCQVDSQVTMMFWYRQQPGQSLTLIATANQGSEATYESGFVIDKFPISRPNLTFSTLTVSNMSPEDSSIYLCSVDRTGGGLGYGYTFGSGTRLTVV.

Many counts were recorded for this clonotype. This chain links TRBV19 with TRBJ1-2, with a possible D match to TRBD1 (5 bases). Trimming shortened V by 7 bases and J by 4 bases, and 10 bases separated the two germline ends. Germline V gene lookup returns CDR1 LNHDA and CDR2 SQIVND (reference sequence). The CDR3 runs to 12 residues. CDR3 region: CASKQATYGYTF. CDR3 coding DNA: TGTGCCAGTAAACAGGCGACCTATGGCTACACCTTC.

The chain uses TRBV5-4 and TRBJ2-1; tentative D call: TRBD2 (6 bases). Trimming removed 2 bases at V and 10 bases at J, with 10 bases between. Germline assignment: CDR1 SGHNT and CDR2 YYREEE (reference sequence). The CDR3 consists of 12 residues. Here the CDR3 DNA reads TGTGCCAGCAGCTTAGGCGGGGCGGAGCAGTTCTTC. Its protein product is CASSLGGAEQFF.

This clonotype was counted a single time. A single base separates this from a much larger clone, so it may be a read error. The rearrangement links TRBV12-3 or TRBV12-4 to TRBJ2-2; 7 nucleotides line up with TRBD2. The CDR3 has 12 amino acids. The V gene end was trimmed by 10 bases and the J gene end by 7 bases; junction bases not matched to a gene: 6. The CDR3 nucleotides are TGTGCCAACAGCCTAGCGGTCGGGGAGCTGTTTTTT. Protein product: CANSLAVGELFF.

This clonotype was recorded many times. The V call is TRBV7-2, the J call TRBJ1-1, with 10 bases matching TRBD1. The CDR3 has 15 amino acids. The J segment lost 0 bases and the V segment lost 5 bases, leaving 3 bases of the junction unmatched. Per the germline V gene, CDR1 is SGHTA and CDR2 is FQGNSA. CDR3 DNA: TGTGCCAGCAGCCGACAGGGGGCCATGAACACTGAAGCTTTCTTT. This translates into CASSRQGAMNTEAFF.

The V call is TRBV9, the J call TRBJ2-3; the match to TRBD1 covers 11 bases. The CDR3 consists of 16 residues. Looked up from germline, CDR1 is SGDLS and CDR2 is YYNGEE. V gave up 4 bases and J gave up 2 bases; unmatched junction bases: 6. The chain's CDR3 is CASSPWTGGSTDTQYF. The CDR3, as DNA: TGTGCCAGCAGCCCCTGGACAGGGGGCTCCACAGATACGCAGTATTTT. Full variable domain (remainder filled in from reference TRBV9 and TRBJ2-3): DSGVTQTPKHLITATGQRVTLRCSPRSGDLSVYWYQQSLDQGLQFLIQYYNGEERAKGNILERFSAQQFPDLHSELNLSSLELGDSALYFCASSPWTGGSTDTQYFGPGTRLTVL.

This sequence joins TRBV18 and TRBJ1-5; tentatively, D is TRBD1 (5 bases). Looked up from germline, CDR1 is KGHSH and CDR2 is LQKENI. This CDR3 has 15 amino acids. V was shortened by 2 bases and J by 0 bases, with 8 bases between the two germline ends. The CDR3 DNA follows: TGTGCCAGCTCACCATCACAGGCTAGCAATCAGCCCCAGCATTTT. Translation gives CASSPSQASNQPQHF.

This clonotype was recorded at least ten times. The J gene is TRBJ2-3, the V gene TRBV20-1; possible D gene TRBD2, 6 bases. V lost 3 bases and J 2 bases, leaving 15 bases between the germline ends. The CDR3 is 15 amino acids. Germline lookup yields CDR1 DFQATT and CDR2 SNEGSKA (reference sequence). CDR3 sequence: CSASKSGPTTDTQYF. The CDR3 DNA follows: TGCAGTGCTAGTAAAAGCGGGCCGACCACAGATACGCAGTATTTT.

This clonotype was counted at least ten times. J is TRBJ2-1 and V is TRBV7-8, with TRBD1 identical over 8 bases. J gave up 8 bases and V 4 bases, and 10 bases lay outside the gene matches. The CDR3 length is 15 residues. Germline CDR1 SGHVS, CDR2 FQNEAQ. The CDR3 region has the DNA TGTGCCAGCAGCTCGGGGACAGGTGAAATCTATGAGCAGTTCTTC. It translates to CASSSGTGEIYEQFF.

The genes are TRBV21-1 and TRBJ1-4; no DNA check was done on the table's D call, TRBD1. TRBV21-1 is annotated as a pseudogene. This CDR3 spans 14 amino acids. The CDR3 nucleotides read TGTGCCAGCTATCCCGGCGGACCAGATCGCGAACTGTTTTTT. Translation: CASYPGGPDRELFF.

This clonotype was recorded a few times. The chain combines TRBV7-9 with TRBJ2-7, with 12 nucleotides matching TRBD2. Germline trimming cut 7 bases from V and 5 bases from J; bases unmatched to any gene: 6. CDR3 length: 14 amino acids. The V gene's germline CDR1 is SEHNR and CDR2 FQNEAQ (reference sequence). The CDR3 here is CASTGGLAGDEQYV. As DNA, the CDR3 is TGTGCCAGCACCGGGGGACTAGCGGGCGACGAGCAGTACGTC.

This clonotype was observed at least ten times. The gene calls are TRBV19 and TRBJ2-1, with 10 bases matching TRBD2. Germline CDR1 and CDR2: LNHDA and SQIVND (reference sequence). The CDR3 consists of 15 residues. J gave up 4 bases and V 4 bases, and 4 bases lay outside the gene matches. The DNA of the CDR3 is TGTGCCAGTAGTACTCTAGCGGGAGCTTACAATGAGCAGTTCTTC. It encodes CASSTLAGAYNEQFF.